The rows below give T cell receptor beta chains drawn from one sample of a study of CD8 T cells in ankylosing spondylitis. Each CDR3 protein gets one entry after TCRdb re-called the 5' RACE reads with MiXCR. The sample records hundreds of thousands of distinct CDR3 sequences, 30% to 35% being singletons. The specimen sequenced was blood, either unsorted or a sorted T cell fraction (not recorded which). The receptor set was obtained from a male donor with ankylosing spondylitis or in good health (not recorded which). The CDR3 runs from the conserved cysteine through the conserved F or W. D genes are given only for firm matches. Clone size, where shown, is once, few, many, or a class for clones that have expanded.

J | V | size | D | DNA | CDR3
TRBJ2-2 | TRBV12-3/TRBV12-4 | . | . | TGTGCCAGCAGTTTTAGTGGCAGGGCCACCGGGGAGCTGTTTTTT | CASSFSGRATGELFF
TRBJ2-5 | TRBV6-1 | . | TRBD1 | TGTGCCAGCAGTGAGGTGGGACAGGGGGCAGGAGAGACCCAGTACTTC | CASSEVGQGAGETQYF
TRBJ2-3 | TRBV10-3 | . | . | TGTGCCATCAGTGACCCTAGTGTGGATACGCAGTATTTT | CAISDPSVDTQYF
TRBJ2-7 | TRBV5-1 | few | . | TGCGCCAGCAGCTCCCTGGGTGAGCAGTACTTC | CASSSLGEQYF
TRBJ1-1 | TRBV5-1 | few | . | TGCGCCAGCAGCTTAGCGGGGGCGCGATCCACTGAAGCTTTCTTT | CASSLAGARSTEAFF
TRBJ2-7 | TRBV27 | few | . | TGTGCCAGCAGCCCCGCGGGATCGTATTCCTACGAGCAGTACTTC | CASSPAGSYSYEQYF
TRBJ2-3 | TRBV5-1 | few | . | TGCGCCAGCACTCAAACAGGGCTTGTAAGCACAGATACGCAGTATTTT | CASTQTGLVSTDTQYF
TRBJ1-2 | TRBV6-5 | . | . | TGTGCCAGCAGGGACATTTTTGGCTACACCTTC | CASRDIFGYTF
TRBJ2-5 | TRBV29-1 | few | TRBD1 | TGCAGCGTTGCGGACAGGTCATCGGAGACCCAGTACTTC | CSVADRSSETQYF
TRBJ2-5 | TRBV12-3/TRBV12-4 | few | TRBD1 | TGTGCCAGCAGCAATGGACAGGCCACACAAGAGACCCAGTACTTC | CASSNGQATQETQYF
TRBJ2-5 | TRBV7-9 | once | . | TGTGCCAGCAGCGGGCGGTCCCAAGAGACCCAGTACTTC | CASSGRSQETQYF
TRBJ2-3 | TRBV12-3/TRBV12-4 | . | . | TGTGCCAGCAGTATACTCACAGGGGATACGCAGTATTTT | CASSILTGDTQYF
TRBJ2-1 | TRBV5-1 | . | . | TGCGCCAGCAGCTTCCCGGGCCTATACAATGAGCAGTTCTTC | CASSFPGLYNEQFF
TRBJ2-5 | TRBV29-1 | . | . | TGCAGCGTTGAAGAGTTGACGCAGGACCACGAGACCCAGTACTTC | CSVEELTQDHETQYF
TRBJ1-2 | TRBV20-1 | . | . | TGCAGTGCCCCGGACAGCCGCCTGGGCTACACCTTC | CSAPDSRLGYTF
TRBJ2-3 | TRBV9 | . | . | TGTGCCAGCAACACCGAGGGGGGGGGCCTTCGAGATACGCAGTATTTT | CASNTEGGGLRDTQYF
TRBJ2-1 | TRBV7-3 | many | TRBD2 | TGTGCCAGCAGCTTAGGACTAGCGGACTACAATGAGCAGTTCTTC | CASSLGLADYNEQFF
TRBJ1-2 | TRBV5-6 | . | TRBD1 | TGTGCCAGCAGCTTGGCGACAGGGGTAAACTATGGCTACACCTTC | CASSLATGVNYGYTF
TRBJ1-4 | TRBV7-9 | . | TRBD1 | TGTGCCAGCAGCTCCCAGACAGGGGTGGAACTGTTTTTT | CASSSQTGVELFF
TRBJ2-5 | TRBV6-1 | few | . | TGTGCCAGCAGCCGAAACGGGTTCCAAGAGACCCAGTACTTC | CASSRNGFQETQYF
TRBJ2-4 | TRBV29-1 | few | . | TGCAGCACACGGGCCGGGGCAGGGAACAAAAACATTCAGTACTTC | CSTRAGAGNKNIQYF
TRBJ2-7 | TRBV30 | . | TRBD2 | TGTGCCTGGAGTCATAGCGGGGGCTACACCTACGAGCAGTACTTC | CAWSHSGGYTYEQYF
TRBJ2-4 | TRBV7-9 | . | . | TGTGCCAGCAGCTTATCGTCAGAAAACATTCAGTACTTC | CASSLSSENIQYF
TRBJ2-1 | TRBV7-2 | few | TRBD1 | TGTGCCAGCAGCTCTCGGACAGGCTCCTACAATGAGCAGTTCTTC | CASSSRTGSYNEQFF
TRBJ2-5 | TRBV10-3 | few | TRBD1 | TGTGCCACCAGGCCCGGGACAGGGGGCATTCAGACCCAGTACTTC | CATRPGTGGIQTQYF
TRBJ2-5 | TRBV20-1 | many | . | TGCAGTGCTCCCCGGGACGCACCCTCTTGGGAGACCCAGTACTTC | CSAPRDAPSWETQYF
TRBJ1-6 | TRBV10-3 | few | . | TGTGCCGCCAGGGAGAGCTCCTATAATTCACCCCTCCACTTT | CAARESSYNSPLHF
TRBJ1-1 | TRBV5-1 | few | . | TGCGCCAGCGGCACAGGGATGGCTGAAGCTTTCTTT | CASGTGMAEAFF
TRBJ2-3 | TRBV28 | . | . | TGTGCCAGCAGTCTCCGAGCTACGCAGTATTTT | CASSLRATQYF
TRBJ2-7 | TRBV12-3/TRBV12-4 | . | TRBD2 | TGTGCCAGCAGCCGGACTAGAATCCCCTACGAGCAGTACTTC | CASSRTRIPYEQYF
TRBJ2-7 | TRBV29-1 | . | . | TGCAGCGTTGAAGGGGGGGCGGTTCACGAGCAGTACTTC | CSVEGGAVHEQYF
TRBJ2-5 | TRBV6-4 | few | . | TGTGCCAGCAGTGAAGTGTATGTGCAGACCCAGTACTTC | CASSEVYVQTQYF
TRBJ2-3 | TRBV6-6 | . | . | TGTGCCAGCAGTAAGCCTAGCACAGATACGCAGTATTTT | CASSKPSTDTQYF
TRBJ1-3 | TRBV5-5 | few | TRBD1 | TGTGCCAGCAGCTCACAGGGGATAGCTGGAAACACCATATATTTT | CASSSQGIAGNTIYF
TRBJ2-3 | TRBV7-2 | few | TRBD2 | TGTGCCAGCAGCTTAGTAGCGGGGCCTGTAGATACGCAGTATTTT | CASSLVAGPVDTQYF
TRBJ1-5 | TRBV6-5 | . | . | TGTGCCAGCAGTTACGTAGGCGGGGAGGGTCAGCCCCAGCATTTT | CASSYVGGEGQPQHF
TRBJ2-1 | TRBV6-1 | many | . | TGTGCCAGCAGCTCGACGACCCCACTCTCCTACAATGAGCAGTTCTTC | CASSSTTPLSYNEQFF
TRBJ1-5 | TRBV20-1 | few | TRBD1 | TGCAGTGCTAGGCCGGCGGACAGGGAGGGGAATCAGCCCCAGCATTTT | CSARPADREGNQPQHF
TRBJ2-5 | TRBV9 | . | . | TGTGCCAGCAGCGCTCGGGCTTCTCAGGAGACCCAGTACTTC | CASSARASQETQYF
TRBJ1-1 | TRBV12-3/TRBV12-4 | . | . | TGTGCCAGCAGTTGGACGCCCTCATCGGCTGAAGCTTTCTTT | CASSWTPSSAEAFF
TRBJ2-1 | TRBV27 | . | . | TGTGCCAGCACCCAGGGGAATGAGCAGTTCTTC | CASTQGNEQFF
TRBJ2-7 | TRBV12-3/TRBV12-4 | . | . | TGTGCCAGCACCTCAGGGCTAGCCCTCTACGAGCAGTACTTC | CASTSGLALYEQYF
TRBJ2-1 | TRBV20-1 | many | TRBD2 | TGCAGTGCTAGCGGGACTAGCGGGGGCAATGAGCAGTTCTTC | CSASGTSGGNEQFF
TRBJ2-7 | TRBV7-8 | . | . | TGTGCCAGCAGCTTAGGGGGCACCTTCTCCTACGAGCAGTACTTC | CASSLGGTFSYEQYF
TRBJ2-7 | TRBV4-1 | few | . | TGCGCCAGCAGCCAAGGAGAACATCGGCTATCCGGCTACGAGCAGTACTTC | CASSQGEHRLSGYEQYF
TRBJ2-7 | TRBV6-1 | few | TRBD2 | TGTGCCAGCAGTACCCCTGTGCGGGGGGGCAACTACGAGCAGTACTTC | CASSTPVRGGNYEQYF
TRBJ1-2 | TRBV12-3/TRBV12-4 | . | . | TGTGCCAGCAGACGCCCGGGGGCACCTCGGGATGGCTACACCTTC | CASRRPGAPRDGYTF
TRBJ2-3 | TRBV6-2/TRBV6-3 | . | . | TGTGCCAGCAAGTCTATTAGAACGCAGTATTTT | CASKSIRTQYF
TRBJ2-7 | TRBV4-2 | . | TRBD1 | TGTGCCAGCAGCCAAGAAAGGGGACAGGGCTACGAGCAGTACTTC | CASSQERGQGYEQYF